This entry lists 23 T cell receptor beta chains sequenced from one sample in a study of blood T cells in healthy people across ages (dated by TCRdb to between 2014 and 2017). The method behind the library was 5' RACE. A second PCR of 7 to 11 cycles was run with a J-beta primer mix and a sample-barcoded 5' primer. In-frame beta chains were kept once TCRdb had trimmed the public reads at Q25 with fastp and called clones with MiXCR. Entries are consolidated by CDR3 protein sequence, retaining the most common genes and DNA. The sample yields fewer than 2 million distinct CDR3 sequences; roughly two fifths were counted once. About 21% of the sample belongs to the ten largest clones. The sample consisted of blood. These receptors were collected from a human donor in good health.

The genes are TRBV20-1 and TRBJ2-2; TRBD2 matches 10 bases. Germline V gene data show CDR1 as DFQATT and CDR2 as SNEGSKA (reference sequence). The CDR3 runs 18 residues. The V gene end was trimmed by 7 bases and the J gene end by 0 bases; junction bases not matched to a gene: 14. CDR3 residues: CSVPNFRGLASNTGELFF. The CDR3 DNA reads TGCAGTGTTCCGAATTTTCGGGGACTAGCGTCGAACACCGGGGAGCTGTTTTTT.

This clonotype appeared a few times. The rearrangement links TRBV7-2 to TRBJ2-7; the D is unclear. V lost 1 base to trimming and J lost 2 bases, with 12 bases between them. The CDR3 is made up of 15 amino acids. Germline CDR1 reads SGHTA; CDR2 reads FQGNSA. The CDR3 bases are TGTGCCAGCAGCTTAGACAGTGCCAGTCCCTACGAGCAGTACTTC. As protein: CASSLDSASPYEQYF. The whole variable domain, remainder taken from reference TRBV7-2 and TRBJ2-7, is GAGVSQSPSNKVTEKGKDVELRCDPISGHTALYWYRQSLGQGLEFLIYFQGNSAPDKSGLPSDRFSAERTGGSVSTLTIQRTQQEDSAVYLCASSLDSASPYEQYFGPGTRLTVT.

This clonotype turned up a few times. V gene TRBV5-6 combines with J gene TRBJ2-7; 7 bases map to TRBD1. Germline V CDR1 and CDR2: SGHDT, YYEEEE. CDR3 size: 17 residues. Unmatched junction bases numbered 14, after V lost 2 bases and J lost 3 bases. CDR3: CASSFTNNRDSFYEQYF. The CDR3, as DNA: TGTGCCAGCAGCTTTACAAACAACCGGGACAGTTTCTACGAGCAGTACTTC.

This clonotype was seen a handful of times. The chain employs TRBV7-2 and TRBJ1-4, with D possibly being TRBD1 (5 bases). This CDR3 spans 14 amino acids. Germline V gene sequence: CDR1 SGHTA, CDR2 FQGNSA. V gave up 3 bases and J gave up 7 bases, with 12 bases separating them. The CDR3 sequence is CASSFWRGGEKLFF. CDR3 coding DNA: TGTGCCAGCAGCTTTTGGAGGGGCGGTGAAAAACTGTTTTTT. The full variable domain, rest sourced from reference TRBV7-2 and TRBJ1-4, is GAGVSQSPSNKVTEKGKDVELRCDPISGHTALYWYRQSLGQGLEFLIYFQGNSAPDKSGLPSDRFSAERTGGSVSTLTIQRTQQEDSAVYLCASSFWRGGEKLFFGSGTQLSVL.

As concerns this clonotype: One end of the junction varies from germline; a read error may be responsible. This chain uses TRBV6-2 or TRBV6-3 with TRBJ2-7; D is ambiguous. CDR1 MNHEY and CDR2 SVGEGT come from the germline V gene. This CDR3 is built from 14 residues. The CDR3 spells CASRYSSGASEQYF. The CDR3 region has the DNA TGTGCCAGCAGGTACTCCTCTGGAGCTTCCGAGCAGTACTTC.

Of note for this clonotype: This sequence may be a read error, since a much larger clone differs from it by one base. The chain recombines TRBV5-1 with TRBJ2-4; D gene uncertain. Near its end, the DNA agrees better with TRBJ2-7, so the J call may be wrong. In germline, CDR1 is SGHRS, CDR2 YFSETQ. The CDR3 is 12 amino acids. CDR3 nucleotide sequence: TGCGCCAGCAACTTCAGAGACTACGAGCAGTACTTC. Protein product: CASNFRDYEQYF.

With respect to this clonotype: At one end, the junction sequence differs from germline, possibly due to a read error. The chain combines TRBV5-1 with TRBJ2-7; the D is unclear. Germline V CDR1 and CDR2: SGHRS, YFSETQ. The CDR3 totals 14 residues. CDR3 DNA sequence: TGCGCCAGCAGCTTTATCGGAAAGATCTACGGGCAGTACTTC. Translated: CASSFIGKIYGQYF.

Comments on this clonotype: This sequence may be a read error, since a much larger clone differs from it by one base. The CDR3 bases are TGTGCCAGCAGCTCGGGACTAGCGGGGCTCACAGATACGCAGTATTTT. This translates into CASSSGLAGLTDTQYF. V usage is TRBV7-3 and J usage is TRBJ2-3; 13 bases match TRBD2. CDR1 is SGHTA and CDR2 is FQGTGA in the germline V gene. The CDR3 is made up of 16 amino acids. With V trimmed by 4 bases and J by 2 bases, 3 bases remained unmatched.

This sequence joins TRBV10-3 and TRBJ1-2; TRBD1 is a possible D gene (6 bases). Per germline, CDR1 ENHRY and CDR2 SYGVKD. The CDR3 sequence is 13 residues long. Trimming cost V 5 bases and J 3 bases, with 10 bases left between them. The CDR3 loop is CAISTTGDYGYTF. Written as DNA, the CDR3 is TGTGCCATCAGTACGACAGGAGACTATGGCTACACCTTC.

The chain is built from TRBV29-1 and TRBJ1-1, with D perhaps TRBD1 (5 bases). The CDR3 has 14 amino acids. Trimming pared 5 bases from V and 1 base from J, leaving 14 bases between. Germline V lookup: CDR1 SQVTM, CDR2 ANQGSEA. CDR3 nucleotide sequence: TGCAGCGTTCGTATGGCAGGGAGGAACACTGAAGCTTTCTTT. Translated, it gives CSVRMAGRNTEAFF.

This clonotype was seen a handful of times. V is TRBV9 and J is TRBJ2-1; TRBD2 matches 7 bases. Germline CDR1 SGDLS, CDR2 YYNGEE. This CDR3 is 17 amino acids long. J was trimmed by 0 bases and V by 6 bases; bases with no gene match: 12. The CDR3 is CASNPLLGGTSYNEQFF. CDR3 nucleotides: TGTGCCAGCAACCCCCTTTTGGGGGGGACCTCCTACAATGAGCAGTTCTTC.

This clonotype was counted only a few times. CDR3 loop: CSARTERRASGGLTYEQYF. The CDR3 coding sequence is TGCAGTGCTAGGACGGAGAGGCGGGCTAGCGGGGGCCTTACCTACGAGCAGTACTTC. The chain has TRBV20-1 and TRBJ2-4; 10 bases align to TRBD2. The end of the DNA aligns better with TRBJ2-7, so the J call may be wrong. This CDR3 contains 19 residues. Germline V gives CDR1 DFQATT, CDR2 SNEGSKA (reference sequence).

Note on this clonotype: An end of the junction differs from the germline gene, which may be a read error. J is TRBJ2-7 and V is TRBV6-5; TRBD2 might be the D (5 bases). Germline-derived CDR1 and CDR2 are MNHEY and SVGAGI. This CDR3 region has 13 residues. The CDR3: CASSYGLSTNWDF. CDR3 bases: TGTGCCAGCAGTTACGGACTCTCTACGAATTGGGACTTC.

The gene calls are TRBV20-1 and TRBJ2-7; maybe TRBD2 (6 bases). V was shortened by 0 bases and J by 1 base, with 13 bases between the two germline ends. Germline-derived CDR1 and CDR2 are DFQATT and SNEGSKA (reference sequence). The CDR3 is made up of 15 amino acids. As DNA, the CDR3 is TGCAGTGCTAGAGATATAAGGGACTTTTCCTACGAGCAGTACTTC. The encoded protein is CSARDIRDFSYEQYF.

This clonotype showed up just a few times. V is TRBV15 and J is TRBJ2-1; D perhaps matches TRBD1 (6 bases). This CDR3 contains 14 residues. Per the germline V gene, CDR1 is LNHNV and CDR2 is YYDKDF (reference sequence). V lost 11 bases and J 2 bases, leaving 16 bases between the germline ends. CDR3 coding DNA: TGTGCCTCTGCCTACGGGACACCCTACAATGAGCAGTTCTTC. As protein: CASAYGTPYNEQFF.

This clonotype has a handful of counts. This chain links TRBV7-9 with TRBJ1-2; D unclear. The germline gives CDR1 SEHNR, CDR2 FQNEAQ (reference sequence). The CDR3 is 13 residues long. V lost 5 bases and J lost 1, with 8 bases in between. The CDR3 region is CASSKLLNYGYTF. The CDR3 DNA is TGTGCCAGCAGCAAGCTACTTAACTATGGCTACACCTTC.

This clonotype has a handful of counts. V and J are TRBV7-2 and TRBJ2-5; unclear D gene. The length of the CDR3 is 14 residues. V lost 1 base to trimming and J lost 5 bases, with 11 bases between them. Germline CDR1 and CDR2: SGHTA and FQGNSA. The CDR3 DNA sequence: TGTGCCAGCAGCTTAGATAGTTTGTCGGAGACCCAGTACTTC. It is translated as CASSLDSLSETQYF.

This clonotype was detected a few times. The V and J genes are TRBV4-2 and TRBJ1-3; 10 nucleotides align to TRBD1. V shed 3 bases, J shed 4 bases, and the junction held 9 bases outside the gene matches. Germline CDR1 reads LGHNA; CDR2 reads YNFKEQ. The CDR3 length is 17 residues. The CDR3 here is CASSHAVTGGLGNTIYF. CDR3 nucleotides: TGTGCCAGCAGCCATGCCGTGACAGGGGGCTTAGGAAACACCATATATTTT.

The chain has TRBV2 and TRBJ1-5; possibly TRBD1 for D (5 bases). The germline V and J ends were trimmed by 7 bases and 5 bases, with 15 bases remaining between them. The CDR3 has 14 amino acids. The germline V gene has CDR1 SNHLY and CDR2 FYNNEI. As DNA, the CDR3 is TGTGCCAGCAATTTCTGGGGGGAAGATCAGCCCCAGCATTTT. Amino acid sequence: CASNFWGEDQPQHF.

This clonotype was detected only a few times. The chain is built from TRBV4-2 and TRBJ1-2; TRBD1 might be the D (5 bases). This CDR3 spans 14 amino acids. Germline-derived CDR1 and CDR2 are LGHNA and YNFKEQ. The germline V and J ends were trimmed by 3 bases and 4 bases, with 12 bases remaining between them. The CDR3 spells CASSQPGGGYGYTF. The DNA for the CDR3 is TGTGCCAGCAGCCAGCCCGGGGGTGGCTATGGCTACACCTTC.

This clonotype was seen a handful of times. The chain couples TRBV7-6 to TRBJ2-3, with TRBD2 as a possible D gene (6 bases). The CDR3 is made up of 16 amino acids. The germline CDR1 and CDR2 sequences are SGHVS and FNYEAQ. The ends were cut back, 8 bases at V and 2 bases at J, with 20 bases in the middle. The CDR3: CASCSGGALSTDTQYF. The CDR3 DNA is TGTGCCAGCTGCTCTGGCGGGGCCCTATCCACAGATACGCAGTATTTT. Together with reference TRBV7-6 and TRBJ2-3, the CDR3 gives the full variable domain: GAGVSQSPRYKVTKRGQDVALRCDPISGHVSLYWYRQALGQGPEFLTYFNYEAQQDKSGLPNDRFSAERPEGSISTLTIQRTEQRDSAMYRCASCSGGALSTDTQYFGPGTRLTVL.

This clonotype was recorded a few times. The chain combines TRBV19 with TRBJ1-5; D is unclear. V was pared by 7 bases and J by 0 bases, with 16 bases between. The length of the CDR3 is 16 residues. In germline, CDR1 is LNHDA, CDR2 SQIVND (reference sequence). The CDR3 nucleotides are TGTGCCAGTACGATCCGGCAGGAGGATAGCAATCAGCCCCAGCATTTT. Its translation is CASTIRQEDSNQPQHF.

This clonotype was found once. As DNA, the CDR3 is TGTGCCAGCAGCTTCAGGATGTCAATTCAGCCCCAGCATTTT. Translating gives CASSFRMSIQPQHF. The chain uses TRBV5-6 and TRBJ1-5; D unresolved. V lost 2 bases and J lost 6, with 12 bases in between. The V gene's germline CDR1 is SGHDT and CDR2 YYEEEE. This CDR3 is built from 14 residues.